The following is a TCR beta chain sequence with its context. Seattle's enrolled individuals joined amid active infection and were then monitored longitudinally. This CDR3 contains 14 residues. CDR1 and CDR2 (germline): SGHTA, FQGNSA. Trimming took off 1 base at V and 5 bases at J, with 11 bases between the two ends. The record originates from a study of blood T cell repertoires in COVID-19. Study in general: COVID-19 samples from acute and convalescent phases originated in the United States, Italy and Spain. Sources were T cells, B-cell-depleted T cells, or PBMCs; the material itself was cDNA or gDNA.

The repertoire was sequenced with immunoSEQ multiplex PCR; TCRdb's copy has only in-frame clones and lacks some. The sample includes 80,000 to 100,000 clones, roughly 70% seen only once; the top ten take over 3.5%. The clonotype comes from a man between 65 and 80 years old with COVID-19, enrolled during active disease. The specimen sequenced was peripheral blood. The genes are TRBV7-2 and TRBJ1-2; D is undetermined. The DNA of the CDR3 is TGTGCCAGCAGCTTAGTATCGGCGGGATATGGCTACACCTTC. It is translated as CASSLVSAGYGYTF.